This T cell receptor beta chain emerged from a study of T cells in Graves' hyperthyroidism and ophthalmopathy. Amplification of TCR beta CDR3 regions was performed using RNA transcripts as template. The HTBI primer set was used in a first-round RT-PCR of the TCR CDR3. TCRdb re-derived calls from the multiplex PCR reads in MiXCR, one entry per CDR3 protein. In the table there are around 400,000 distinct CDR3 sequences, just under 25% of which are singletons. This CDR3 has 15 residues. J gave up 4 bases and V 4 bases, and 8 bases lay outside the gene matches. Germline assignment: CDR1 SGDLS and CDR2 YYNGEE. This clonotype was seen more than once but under ten times.

Sample: blood. This receptor was identified in a man aged 50-60 years with Graves' hyperthyroidism. This sequence joins TRBV9 and TRBJ2-5, with TRBD2 matching over 9 bases. CDR3 residues: CASSKGLAGLETQYF. CDR3 coding DNA: TGTGCCAGCAGCAAGGGACTAGCCGGTTTAGAGACCCAGTACTTC.